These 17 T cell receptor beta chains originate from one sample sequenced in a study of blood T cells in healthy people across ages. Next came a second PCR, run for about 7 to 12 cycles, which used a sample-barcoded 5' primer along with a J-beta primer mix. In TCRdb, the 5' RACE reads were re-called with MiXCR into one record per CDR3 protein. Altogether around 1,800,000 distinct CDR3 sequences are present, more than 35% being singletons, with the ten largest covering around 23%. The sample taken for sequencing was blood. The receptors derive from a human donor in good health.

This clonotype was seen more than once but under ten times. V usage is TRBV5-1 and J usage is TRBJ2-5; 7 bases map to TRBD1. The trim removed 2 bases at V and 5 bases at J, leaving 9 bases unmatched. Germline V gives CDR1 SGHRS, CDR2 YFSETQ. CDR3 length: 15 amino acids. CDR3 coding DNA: TGCGCCAGCAGCTTCGGGACAGACCCTGGGGAGACCCAGTACTTC. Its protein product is CASSFGTDPGETQYF.

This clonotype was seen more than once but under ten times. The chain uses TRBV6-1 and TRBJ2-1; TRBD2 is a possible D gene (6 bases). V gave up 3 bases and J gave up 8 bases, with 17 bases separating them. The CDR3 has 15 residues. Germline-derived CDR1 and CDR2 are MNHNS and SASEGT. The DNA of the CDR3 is TGTGCCAGCAGTGATCTAGGTGGGGGGTTCGATGAGCAGTTCTTC. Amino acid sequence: CASSDLGGGFDEQFF.

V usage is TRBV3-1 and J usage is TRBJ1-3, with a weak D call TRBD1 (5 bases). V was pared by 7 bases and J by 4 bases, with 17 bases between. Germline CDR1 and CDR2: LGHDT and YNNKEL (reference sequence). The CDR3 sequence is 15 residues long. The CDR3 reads CASNHGTVGGNTIYF. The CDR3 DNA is TGTGCCAGCAACCACGGGACCGTAGGGGGAAACACCATATATTTT.

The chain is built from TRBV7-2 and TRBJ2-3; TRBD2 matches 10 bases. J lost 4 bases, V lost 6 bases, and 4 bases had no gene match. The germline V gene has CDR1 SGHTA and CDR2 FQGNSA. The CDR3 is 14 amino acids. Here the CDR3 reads CASRSAGGPDTQYF. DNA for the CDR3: TGTGCCAGCAGATCAGCGGGGGGGCCAGATACGCAGTATTTT.

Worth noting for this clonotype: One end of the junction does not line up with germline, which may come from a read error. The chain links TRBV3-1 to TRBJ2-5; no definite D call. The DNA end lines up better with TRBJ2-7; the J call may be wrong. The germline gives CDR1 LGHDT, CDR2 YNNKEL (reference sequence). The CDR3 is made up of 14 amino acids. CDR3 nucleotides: TGTGACAGCAGCCAAGATACCCGAGGATACGAGCAGTACTTC. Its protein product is CDSSQDTRGYEQYF.

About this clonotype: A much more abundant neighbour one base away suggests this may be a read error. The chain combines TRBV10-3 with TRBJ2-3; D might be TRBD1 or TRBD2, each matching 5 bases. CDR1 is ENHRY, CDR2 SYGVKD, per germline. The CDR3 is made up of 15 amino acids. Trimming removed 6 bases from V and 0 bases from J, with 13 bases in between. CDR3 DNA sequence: TGTGCCATCAGGCTCGGGGCCTCAAGCACAGATACGCAGTATTTT. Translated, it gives CAIRLGASSTDTQYF.

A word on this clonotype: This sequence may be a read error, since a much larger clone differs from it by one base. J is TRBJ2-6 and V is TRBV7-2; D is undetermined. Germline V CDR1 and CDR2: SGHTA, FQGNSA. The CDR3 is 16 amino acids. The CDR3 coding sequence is TGTGTCAGCAGCTTGTTTCTGGGATCTGGGGCCAACGTCCTGACTTTC. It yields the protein CVSSLFLGSGANVLTF.

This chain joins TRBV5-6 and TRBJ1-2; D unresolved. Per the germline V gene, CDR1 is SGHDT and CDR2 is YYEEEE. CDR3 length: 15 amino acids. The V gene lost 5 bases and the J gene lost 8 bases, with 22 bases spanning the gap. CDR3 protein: CASRKITGPGGGYTF. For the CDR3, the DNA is TGTGCCAGCAGGAAGATAACCGGACCCGGCGGGGGCTACACCTTC.

The CDR3 is CASSYGVLSEQFF. For the CDR3, the DNA is TGTGCCAGCAGTTACGGGGTATTGAGTGAGCAGTTCTTC. The chain uses TRBV6-2 or TRBV6-3 and TRBJ2-1; D unclear. Trimming stripped 2 bases from V and 9 bases from J, with 11 bases between. Germline V gives CDR1 MNHEY, CDR2 SVGEGT. This CDR3 contains 13 residues.

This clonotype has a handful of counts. The CDR3 is CSAAKTNEQFF. The CDR3 nucleotides read TGCAGCGCCGCTAAGACCAATGAGCAGTTCTTC. This chain joins TRBV29-1 and TRBJ2-1; no clear D gene. In germline, CDR1 is SQVTM, CDR2 ANQGSEA. This CDR3 contains 11 residues. Trimming pared 7 bases from V and 6 bases from J, leaving 10 bases between.

This chain's CDR3 is CASSSFEGGPDTQYF. The CDR3 nucleotides are TGCGCCAGCAGCTCGTTTGAGGGGGGGCCAGATACGCAGTATTTT. The V call is TRBV5-1, the J call TRBJ2-3; D might be TRBD2 (7 bases). Germline values: CDR1 SGHRS, CDR2 YFSETQ. The CDR3 spans 15 residues. The V end was cut by 3 bases, the J end by 4 bases, with 15 bases between.

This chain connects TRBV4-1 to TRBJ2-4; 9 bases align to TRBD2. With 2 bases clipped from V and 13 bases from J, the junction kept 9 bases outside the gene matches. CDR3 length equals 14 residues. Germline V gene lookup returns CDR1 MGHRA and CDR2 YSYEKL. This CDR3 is CASSQMGLAKGQYF. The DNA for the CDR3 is TGCGCCAGCAGCCAAATGGGACTAGCAAAAGGGCAGTACTTC.

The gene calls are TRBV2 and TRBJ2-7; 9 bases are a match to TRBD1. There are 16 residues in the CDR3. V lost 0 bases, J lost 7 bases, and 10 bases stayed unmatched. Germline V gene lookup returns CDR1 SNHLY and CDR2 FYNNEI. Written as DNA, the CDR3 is TGTGCCAGCAGTGAAGCGCTGGGACAGGGCAAGGAAGAGCAGTACTTC. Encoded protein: CASSEALGQGKEEQYF.

The CDR3 region is CATSATTGNDQPQHF. CDR3 nucleotide sequence: TGTGCCACCAGTGCTACGACAGGGAATGATCAGCCCCAGCATTTT. The chain joins TRBV24-1 to TRBJ1-5; the match to TRBD1 covers 7 bases. V was clipped by 5 bases and J by 5 bases; unmatched bases: 8. The CDR3 runs to 15 residues. Per the germline V gene, CDR1 is KGHDR and CDR2 is SFDVKD.

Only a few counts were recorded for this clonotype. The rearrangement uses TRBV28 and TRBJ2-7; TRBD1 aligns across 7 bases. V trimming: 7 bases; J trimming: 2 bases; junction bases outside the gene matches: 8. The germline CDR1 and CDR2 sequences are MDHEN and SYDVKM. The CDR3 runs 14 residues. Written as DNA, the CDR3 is TGTGCCAGCACCCCTGCAGGGGGTACCTACGAGCAGTACTTC. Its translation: CASTPAGGTYEQYF.

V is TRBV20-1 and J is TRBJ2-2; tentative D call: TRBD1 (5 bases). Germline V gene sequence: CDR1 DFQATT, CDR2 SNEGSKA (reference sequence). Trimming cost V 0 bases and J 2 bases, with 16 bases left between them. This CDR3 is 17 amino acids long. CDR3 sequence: CSARDPARAENTGELFF. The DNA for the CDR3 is TGCAGTGCTAGAGATCCCGCCAGGGCCGAAAACACCGGGGAGCTGTTTTTT.

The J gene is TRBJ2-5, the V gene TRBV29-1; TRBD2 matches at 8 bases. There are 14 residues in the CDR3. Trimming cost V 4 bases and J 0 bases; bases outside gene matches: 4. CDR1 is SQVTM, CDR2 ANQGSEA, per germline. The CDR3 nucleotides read TGCAGCGTTGCTACGGGGGGGGACCAAGAGACCCAGTACTTC. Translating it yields CSVATGGDQETQYF. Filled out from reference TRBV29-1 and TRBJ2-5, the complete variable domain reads SAVISQKPSRDICQRGTSLTIQCQVDSQVTMMFWYRQQPGQSLTLIATANQGSEATYESGFVIDKFPISRPNLTFSTLTVSNMSPEDSSIYLCSVATGGDQETQYFGPGTRLLVL.